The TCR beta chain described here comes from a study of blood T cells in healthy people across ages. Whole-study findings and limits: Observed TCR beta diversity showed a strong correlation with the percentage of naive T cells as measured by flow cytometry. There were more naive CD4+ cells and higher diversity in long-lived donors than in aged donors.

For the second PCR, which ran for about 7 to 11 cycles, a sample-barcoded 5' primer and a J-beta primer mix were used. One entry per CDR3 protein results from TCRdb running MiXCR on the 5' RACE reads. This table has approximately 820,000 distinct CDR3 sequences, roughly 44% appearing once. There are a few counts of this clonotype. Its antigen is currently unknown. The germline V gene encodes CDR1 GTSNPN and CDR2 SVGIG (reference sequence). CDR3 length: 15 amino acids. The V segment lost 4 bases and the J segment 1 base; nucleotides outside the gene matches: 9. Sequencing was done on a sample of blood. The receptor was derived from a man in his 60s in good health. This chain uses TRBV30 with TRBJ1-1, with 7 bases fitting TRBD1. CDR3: CAWKTAGGPNTEAFF. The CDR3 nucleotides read TGTGCCTGGAAAACGGCAGGGGGTCCGAACACTGAAGCTTTCTTT.